This T cell receptor beta chain is from a study of T cells in Graves' hyperthyroidism and ophthalmopathy. This clonotype showed up many times. Germline trimming cut 0 bases from V and 4 bases from J; bases unmatched to any gene: 11. The length of the CDR3 is 16 residues. CDR1 and CDR2 (germline): DFQATT, SNEGSKA (reference sequence). RNA transcripts yielded amplified TCR beta CDR3 regions. TCR CDR3 underwent first-round RT-PCR with the HTBI primer set. TCRdb independently ran MiXCR on the multiplex PCR reads; one entry per CDR3 protein. The profile shows some 270,000 distinct CDR3 sequences, about an eighth of them singletons.

The clonotype comes from a woman between 40 and 55 years old with Graves' hyperthyroidism. This sequence joins TRBV20-1 and TRBJ1-2; 7 bases map to TRBD1. The sequenced sample was blood. The CDR3 protein is CSARDTQGGSRYGYTF. The CDR3 nucleotides read TGCAGTGCTAGAGATACGCAGGGGGGTTCCCGCTATGGCTACACCTTC.